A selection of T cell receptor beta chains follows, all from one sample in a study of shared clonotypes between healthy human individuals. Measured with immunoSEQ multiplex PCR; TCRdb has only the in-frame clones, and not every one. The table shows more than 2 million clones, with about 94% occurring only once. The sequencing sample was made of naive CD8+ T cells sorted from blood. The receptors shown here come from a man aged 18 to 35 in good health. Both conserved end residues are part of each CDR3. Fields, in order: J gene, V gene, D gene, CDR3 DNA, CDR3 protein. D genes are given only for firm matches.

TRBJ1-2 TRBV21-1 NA TGTGCCAGCAGCAAGAAAGGGGACTACACCTTC CASSKKGDYTF
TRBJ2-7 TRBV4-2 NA TGTGCCAGCAGCCACGGAGAAGGCTACGAGCAGTACTTC CASSHGEGYEQYF
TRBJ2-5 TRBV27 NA TGTGCCAGCAGTTTAGGGGCACGAAATGTGGAGACCCAGTACTTC CASSLGARNVETQYF
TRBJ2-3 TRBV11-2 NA TGTGCCAGCAGCTCGGACTCCGGCTGGGCAGATACGCAGTATTTT CASSSDSGWADTQYF
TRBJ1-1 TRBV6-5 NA TGTGCCAGCAGTTACGCCGGGGGCGGCACTGAAGCTTTCTTT CASSYAGGGTEAFF
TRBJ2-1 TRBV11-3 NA TGTGCCAGCAGCTTCGGCGCGAGCTATGAGCAGTTCTTC CASSFGASYEQFF
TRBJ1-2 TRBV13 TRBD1 TGTGCCAGCAGCCACCGGACAGGGGGCTATGGCTACACCTTC CASSHRTGGYGYTF
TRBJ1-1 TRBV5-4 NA TGTGCCAGCAGCATCTCGGGCGGCACTGAAGCTTTCTTT CASSISGGTEAFF
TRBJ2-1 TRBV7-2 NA TGTGCCAGCAGCTTAAACCCCCTCGAGTACAATGAGCAGTTCTTC CASSLNPLEYNEQFF
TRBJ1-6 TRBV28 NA TGTGCGACGGACTCCTATAATTCACCCCTCCACTTT CATDSYNSPLHF
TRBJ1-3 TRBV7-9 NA TGTGCCAGCAGCTTAGGGACTGGAAACACCATATATTTT CASSLGTGNTIYF
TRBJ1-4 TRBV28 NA TGTGCCAGCACCCAATCGACCGCCGAAAAACTGTTTTTT CASTQSTAEKLFF
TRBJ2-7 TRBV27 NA TGTGCCAGCAGCCGGCAGGGTGAGGGTTACGAGCAGTACTTC CASSRQGEGYEQYF
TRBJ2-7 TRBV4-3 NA TGCGCCAGCAGCCAAGAGGGCGGCTACGAGCAGTACTTC CASSQEGGYEQYF
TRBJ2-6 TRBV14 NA TGTGCCAGCAGCCAAGCATCGCCCTCTGGGGCCAACGTCCTGACTTTC CASSQASPSGANVLTF
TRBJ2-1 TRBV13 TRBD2 TGTGCAAGCGGGAAGGTCGGCAATGAGCAGTTCTTC CASGKVGNEQFF
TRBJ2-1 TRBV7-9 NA TGTGCCAGCAGCTTAGTCCCAACTGATAATAATGAGCAGTTCTTC CASSLVPTDNNEQFF
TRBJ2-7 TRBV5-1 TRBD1 TGCGCCAGCAGCCCCTTATCGGGACAGGGTCCCAACGAGCAGTACTTC CASSPLSGQGPNEQYF
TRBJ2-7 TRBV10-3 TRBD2 TGTGCCATCAGGGCTGGGGCGGGAGGGCCTGGCGAGCAGTACTTC CAIRAGAGGPGEQYF
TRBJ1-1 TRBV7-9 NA TGTGCCAGCAGCTCAAATACTGGAATGAACACTGAAGCTTTCTTT CASSSNTGMNTEAFF
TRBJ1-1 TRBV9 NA TGTGCCAGCAGCCCAGGGGAGGGGGAAGCTTTCTTT CASSPGEGEAFF
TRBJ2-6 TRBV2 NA TGTGCCAGCAGGCCGGGCGCTGGGGCCAACGTCCTGACTTTC CASRPGAGANVLTF
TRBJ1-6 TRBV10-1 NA TGCGCCAGTCAGGATTCGGCCGATAATTCACCCCTCCACTTT CASQDSADNSPLHF
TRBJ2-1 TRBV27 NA TGTGCCAGCAGTTTTGCGCCCTACAATGAGCAGTTCTTC CASSFAPYNEQFF
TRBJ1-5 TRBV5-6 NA TGTGCCAGCAGTTCTTTCGTCGATCAGCCCCAGCATTTT CASSSFVDQPQHF
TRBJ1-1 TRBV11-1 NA TGTGCCAGCAGCCCGTGGGATTGGAACACTGAAGCTTTCTTT CASSPWDWNTEAFF
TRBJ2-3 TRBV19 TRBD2 TGTGCCAGTAGTATCCGGGCTAGCGGGTCCACAGATACGCAGTATTTT CASSIRASGSTDTQYF
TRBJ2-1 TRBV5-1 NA TGCGCCAGCAGTGTGGGGTTCAATGAGCAGTTCTTC CASSVGFNEQFF